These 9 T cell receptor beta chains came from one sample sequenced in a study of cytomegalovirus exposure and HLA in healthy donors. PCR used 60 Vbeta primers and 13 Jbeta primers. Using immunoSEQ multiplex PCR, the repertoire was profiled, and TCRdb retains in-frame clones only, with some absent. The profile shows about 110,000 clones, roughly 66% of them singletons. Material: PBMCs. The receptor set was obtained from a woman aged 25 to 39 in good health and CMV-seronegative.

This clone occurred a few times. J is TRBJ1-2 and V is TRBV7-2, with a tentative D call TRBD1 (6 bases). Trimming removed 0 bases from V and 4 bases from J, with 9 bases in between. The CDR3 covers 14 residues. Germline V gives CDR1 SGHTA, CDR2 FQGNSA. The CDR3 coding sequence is TGTGCCAGCAGCTTAGCGAACAGGGCCTATGGCTACACCTTC. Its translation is CASSLANRAYGYTF.

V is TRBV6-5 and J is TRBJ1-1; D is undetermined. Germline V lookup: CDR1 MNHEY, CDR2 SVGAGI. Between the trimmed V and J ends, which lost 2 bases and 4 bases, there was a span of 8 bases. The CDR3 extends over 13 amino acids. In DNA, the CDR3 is TGTGCCAGCAGTTACCCGGAGGGCACTGAAGCTTTCTTT. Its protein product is CASSYPEGTEAFF.

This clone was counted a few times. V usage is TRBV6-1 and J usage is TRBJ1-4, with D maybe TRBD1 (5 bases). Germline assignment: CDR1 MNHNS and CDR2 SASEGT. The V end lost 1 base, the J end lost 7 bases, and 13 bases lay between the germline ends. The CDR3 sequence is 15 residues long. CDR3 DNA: TGTGCCAGCAGTGAAGGGCAGGGTTTCGGTGAAAAACTGTTTTTT. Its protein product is CASSEGQGFGEKLFF.

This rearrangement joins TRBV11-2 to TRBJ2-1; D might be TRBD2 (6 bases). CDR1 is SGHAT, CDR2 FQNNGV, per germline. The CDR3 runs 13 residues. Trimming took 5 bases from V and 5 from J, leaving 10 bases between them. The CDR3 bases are TGTGCCAGCAGCCTAGCGAGGGACAATGAGCAGTTCTTC. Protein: CASSLARDNEQFF. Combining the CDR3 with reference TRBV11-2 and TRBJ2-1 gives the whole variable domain EAGVAQSPRYKIIEKRQSVAFWCNPISGHATLYWYQQILGQGPKLLIQFQNNGVVDDSQLPKDRFSAERLKGVDSTLKIQPAKLEDSAVYLCASSLARDNEQFFGPGTRLTVL.

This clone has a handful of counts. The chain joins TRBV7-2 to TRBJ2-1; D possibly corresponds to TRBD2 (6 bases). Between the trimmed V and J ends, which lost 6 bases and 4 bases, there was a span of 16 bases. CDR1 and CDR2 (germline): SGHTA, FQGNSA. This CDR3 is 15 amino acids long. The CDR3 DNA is TGTGCCAGCAGAAACCGAGGAGGGGCATACAATGAGCAGTTCTTC. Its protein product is CASRNRGGAYNEQFF.

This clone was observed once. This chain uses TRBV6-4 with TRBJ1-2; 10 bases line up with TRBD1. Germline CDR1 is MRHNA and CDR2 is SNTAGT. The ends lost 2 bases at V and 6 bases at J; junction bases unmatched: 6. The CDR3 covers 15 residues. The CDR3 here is CASSDGADRGNGYTF. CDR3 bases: TGTGCCAGCAGTGACGGGGCGGACAGGGGGAATGGCTACACCTTC.

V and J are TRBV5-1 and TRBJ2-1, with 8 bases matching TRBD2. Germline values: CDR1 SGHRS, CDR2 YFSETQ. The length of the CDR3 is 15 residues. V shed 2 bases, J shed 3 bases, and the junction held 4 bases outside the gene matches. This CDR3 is CASSLAGEFYNEQFF. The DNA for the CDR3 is TGCGCCAGCAGCTTAGCGGGAGAGTTCTACAATGAGCAGTTCTTC.

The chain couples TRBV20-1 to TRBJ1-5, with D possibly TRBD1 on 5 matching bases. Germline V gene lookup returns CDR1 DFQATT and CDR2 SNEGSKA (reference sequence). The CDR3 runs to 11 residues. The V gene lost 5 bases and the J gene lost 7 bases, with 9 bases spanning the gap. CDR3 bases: TGCAGTGCTGGACACTTCCAGCCCCAGCATTTT. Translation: CSAGHFQPQHF.

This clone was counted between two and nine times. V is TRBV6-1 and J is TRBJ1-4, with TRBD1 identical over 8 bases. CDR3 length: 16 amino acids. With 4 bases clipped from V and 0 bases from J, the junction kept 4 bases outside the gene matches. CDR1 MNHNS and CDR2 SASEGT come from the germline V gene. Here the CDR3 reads CASSARTGPTNEKLFF. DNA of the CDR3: TGTGCCAGCAGTGCAAGGACAGGGCCAACTAATGAAAAACTGTTTTTT.